The next 32 T cell receptor beta chains were all read from a single sample in a study of Ad26.COV2.S vaccination and SARS-CoV-2 variants. Method: immunoSEQ multiplex PCR; TCRdb's copy keeps in-frame clones and lacks some. The sample contains 350,000 to 400,000 clones, roughly nine tenths of which appear only once. As to treatment: 15 to 20 received Ad26.COV2.S at low or high dose, single or two shots; five or six received placebo; per-sample allocation not given. The study sampled participants on day 63 after the first vaccine or placebo injection. Source: peripheral blood, taken in a trial of Ad26.COV2.S vaccine versus placebo. These receptors were taken from a person aged 18-60 years who received the Ad26.COV2.S COVID-19 vaccine or a placebo.

The chain has TRBV29-1 and TRBJ2-7, with 9 bases that match TRBD1. J was trimmed by 2 bases and V by 4 bases; bases with no gene match: 3. The germline V gene has CDR1 SQVTM and CDR2 ANQGSEA. The CDR3 has 13 residues. CDR3 residues: CSVGTGDTYEQYF. CDR3 DNA sequence: TGCAGCGTTGGGACAGGGGATACCTACGAGCAGTACTTC.

This chain links TRBV7-8 with TRBJ2-1, with TRBD2 as a possible D gene (5 bases). Germline V gene data show CDR1 as SGHVS and CDR2 as FQNEAQ. V was trimmed by 6 bases and J by 4 bases, leaving 16 bases between them. The CDR3 runs to 15 residues. The CDR3 DNA is TGTGCCAGCAGGGAATCTTCCCCGGGGTACAATGAGCAGTTCTTC. Translation: CASRESSPGYNEQFF. Filled out from reference TRBV7-8 and TRBJ2-1, the complete variable domain reads GAGVSQSPRYKVAKRGQDVALRCDPISGHVSLFWYQQALGQGPEFLTYFQNEAQLDKSGLPSDRFFAERPEGSVSTLKIQRTQQEDSAVYLCASRESSPGYNEQFFGPGTRLTVL.

The chain has TRBV12-3 or TRBV12-4 and TRBJ2-5, with D hard to call. The CDR3 has 13 amino acids. V was trimmed by 4 bases and J by 1 base, leaving 7 bases between them. Here the CDR3 reads CASSYILQETQYF. The CDR3 DNA reads TGTGCCAGCAGTTACATCCTCCAAGAGACCCAGTACTTC.

The J gene is TRBJ2-2, the V gene TRBV19; 9 bases map to TRBD1. The CDR3 contains 16 residues. Germline loops: CDR1 LNHDA, CDR2 SQIVND (reference sequence). Trimming cost V 7 bases and J 6 bases; bases outside gene matches: 12. The CDR3 sequence: CASNSPGQGRPGELFF. CDR3 bases: TGTGCCAGTAATTCACCGGGACAGGGCCGCCCCGGGGAGCTGTTTTTT.

This clone showed up just once. The chain combines TRBV6-2 or TRBV6-3 with TRBJ2-7; no clear D. The CDR3 is made up of 11 amino acids. Germline values: CDR1 MNHEY, CDR2 SVGEGT. Trimming stripped 2 bases from V and 6 bases from J, with 5 bases between. CDR3 sequence (DNA): TGTGCCAGCAGTTACGTTAGCGAGCAGTACTTC. As protein: CASSYVSEQYF.

The CDR3 DNA is TGCAGTGCTAGTCTACGGGCTACCGGGGAGCTGTTTTTT. Its protein is CSASLRATGELFF. The chain carries TRBV20-1 and TRBJ2-2; D gene unclear. This CDR3 is built from 13 residues. Between the trimmed V and J ends, which lost 3 bases and 5 bases, there was a span of 10 bases. Germline values: CDR1 DFQATT, CDR2 SNEGSKA (reference sequence).

V and J are TRBV19 and TRBJ2-5, with 15 bases that match TRBD2. This CDR3 has 18 amino acids. V lost 0 bases and J lost 1; bases outside the gene matches: 3. Germline CDR1 is LNHDA and CDR2 is SQIVND (reference sequence). CDR3 region: CASSIEGTSGGLQETQYF. Written as DNA, the CDR3 is TGTGCCAGTAGTATAGAAGGGACTAGCGGGGGGCTCCAAGAGACCCAGTACTTC.

The chain is built from TRBV5-6 and TRBJ2-1; D gene ambiguous. This CDR3 is 13 amino acids long. From germline, CDR1 is SGHDT and CDR2 YYEEEE. The V gene lost 3 bases and the J gene lost 0 bases, with 4 bases spanning the gap. The CDR3 reads CASSSSSYNEQFF. CDR3 bases: TGTGCCAGCAGCTCAAGCTCCTACAATGAGCAGTTCTTC.

This clone was seen a single time. The rearrangement links TRBV6-1 to TRBJ2-7; unclear D gene. Per germline, CDR1 MNHNS and CDR2 SASEGT. V was shortened by 2 bases and J by 7 bases, with 21 bases between the two germline ends. This CDR3 is 16 amino acids long. The DNA for the CDR3 is TGTGCCAGCAGTGAACAGGTGGCCAGGTTTCTGGAGGAGCAGTACTTC. This codes for CASSEQVARFLEEQYF.

This sequence joins TRBV6-1 and TRBJ1-1; D gene ambiguous. Trimming stripped 1 base from V and 4 bases from J, with 7 bases between. The CDR3 contains 13 residues. CDR1 MNHNS and CDR2 SASEGT come from the germline V gene. The CDR3 here is CASSEDGVTEAFF. CDR3 in DNA: TGTGCCAGCAGTGAAGACGGGGTCACTGAAGCTTTCTTT.

The CDR3, as DNA: TGTGCCAGTAGCCGAATCTCCGGGTTCCTCAATCAGCCCCAGCATTTT. This codes for CASSRISGFLNQPQHF. The chain carries TRBV19 and TRBJ1-5; D unresolved. CDR1 is LNHDA, CDR2 SQIVND, per germline (reference sequence). The V gene lost 6 bases and the J gene lost 3 bases, with 18 bases spanning the gap. The CDR3 is 16 amino acids.

This chain connects TRBV6-5 to TRBJ1-3, with 9 positions matching TRBD1. Trimming at V came to 6 bases and at J to 4 bases, leaving 7 bases not matched to a gene. The CDR3 spans 15 residues. In germline, CDR1 is MNHEY, CDR2 SVGAGI. CDR3 DNA: TGTGCCAGCAGCACCGGGACAGGGTACGGAAACACCATATATTTT. This translates into CASSTGTGYGNTIYF.

The gene calls are TRBV6-6 and TRBJ2-1; 7 bases map to TRBD2. The germline V gene has CDR1 MNHNY and CDR2 SVGAGI (reference sequence). The CDR3 consists of 12 residues. V dropped 11 bases and J dropped 0; count of bases not matched to a gene: 1. CDR3 residues: CAGRGSYNEQFF. In nucleotides, the CDR3 is TGTGCCGGGAGGGGCTCCTACAATGAGCAGTTCTTC.

The rearrangement joins TRBV20-1 to TRBJ2-1; tentatively, D is TRBD1 or TRBD2 (6 bases each). Per the germline V gene, CDR1 is DFQATT and CDR2 is SNEGSKA (reference sequence). Trimming pared 3 bases from V and 7 bases from J, leaving 16 bases between. CDR3 length equals 14 residues. CDR3 protein: CSASPGATRNEQFF. As DNA, the CDR3 is TGCAGTGCTAGTCCGGGGGCGACACGAAATGAGCAGTTCTTC.

This sequence joins TRBV19 and TRBJ2-3; weak D call: TRBD2 (6 bases). Germline values: CDR1 LNHDA, CDR2 SQIVND (reference sequence). This CDR3 contains 15 residues. Between the trimmed V and J ends, which lost 5 bases and 0 bases, there was a span of 12 bases. CDR3 amino acids: CASSALADSTDTQYF. CDR3 DNA: TGTGCCAGTAGTGCACTAGCCGATAGCACAGATACGCAGTATTTT. Drawing the rest from reference TRBV19 and TRBJ2-3, the complete variable domain is DGGITQSPKYLFRKEGQNVTLSCEQNLNHDAMYWYRQDPGQGLRLIYYSQIVNDFQKGDIAEGYSVSREKKESFPLTVTSAQKNPTAFYLCASSALADSTDTQYFGPGTRLTVL.

The chain carries TRBV30 and TRBJ1-5; weak D call: TRBD1 (6 bases). Germline values: CDR1 GTSNPN, CDR2 SVGIG (reference sequence). V was shortened by 2 bases and J by 5 bases, with 13 bases between the two germline ends. The CDR3 contains 14 residues. CDR3 coding DNA: TGTGCCTGGAGTTGGAAGGGGGGCTATCAGCCCCAGCATTTT. This encodes CAWSWKGGYQPQHF.

The chain joins TRBV30 to TRBJ1-4; tentatively, D is TRBD1 (5 bases). From germline, CDR1 is GTSNPN and CDR2 SVGIG (reference sequence). V lost 2 bases and J 0 bases, leaving 10 bases between the germline ends. The CDR3 is made up of 15 amino acids. This CDR3 is CAWSPRGTTNEKLFF. The CDR3 coding sequence is TGTGCCTGGAGTCCTAGGGGAACAACTAATGAAAAACTGTTTTTT.

V usage is TRBV11-3 and J usage is TRBJ2-1; 8 nucleotides align to TRBD2. Germline V gene lookup returns CDR1 SGHNT and CDR2 YENEEA. After removal of 3 bases from V and 5 bases from J, the junction contained 6 bases not matched to a gene. This CDR3 has 15 amino acids. This CDR3 reads CASSFSPGGDNEQFF. The CDR3, as DNA: TGTGCCAGCAGCTTCTCCCCCGGGGGGGACAATGAGCAGTTCTTC.

The genes are TRBV27 and TRBJ2-6, with D possibly TRBD1 on 6 matching bases. The germline V gene has CDR1 MNHEY and CDR2 SMNVEV (reference sequence). V lost 7 bases to trimming and J lost 3 bases, with 22 bases between them. This CDR3 has 18 residues. In DNA form, the CDR3 reads TGTGCCAGCACAACCCGACAGGCCCTTGTTTTTGGGGCCAACGTCCTGACTTTC. Residues: CASTTRQALVFGANVLTF.

The V call is TRBV5-1, the J call TRBJ1-6; 8 bases are a match to TRBD1. CDR1 and CDR2 (germline): SGHRS, YFSETQ. J was trimmed by 6 bases and V by 4 bases; bases with no gene match: 3. There are 14 residues in the CDR3. CDR3 loop: CASSKDRVNSPLHF. The CDR3 bases are TGCGCCAGCAGCAAGGACAGGGTTAATTCACCCCTCCACTTT.

The V gene is TRBV5-1, the J gene TRBJ1-2, with TRBD1 identical over 7 bases. V lost 5 bases, J lost 2 bases, and 9 bases stayed unmatched. CDR1 SGHRS and CDR2 YFSETQ come from the germline V gene. CDR3 size: 15 residues. CDR3 amino acids: CASSLSTGTNYGYTF. CDR3 coding DNA: TGCGCCAGCAGTTTGTCGACAGGGACGAACTATGGCTACACCTTC.

The chain carries TRBV5-6 and TRBJ2-1, with TRBD1 matching 7 bases. The length of the CDR3 is 16 residues. V lost 4 bases to trimming and J lost 4 bases; unmatched junction nucleotides: 11. The germline V gene has CDR1 SGHDT and CDR2 YYEEEE. CDR3 DNA sequence: TGTGCCAGCAGCCCCCTCAGGGGGTCAAGGTACAATGAGCAGTTCTTC. This encodes CASSPLRGSRYNEQFF.

V usage is TRBV7-2 and J usage is TRBJ1-2; D remains ambiguous. Trimming removed 1 base at V and 1 base at J, with 10 bases between. Germline-derived CDR1 and CDR2 are SGHTA and FQGNSA. This CDR3 contains 15 residues. CDR3 sequence reads: CASSLVGFLNYGYTF. CDR3 nucleotides: TGTGCCAGCAGCTTAGTCGGTTTTCTTAACTATGGCTACACCTTC.

The chain joins TRBV18 to TRBJ1-4; D is uncertain. The germline V gene has CDR1 KGHSH and CDR2 LQKENI. This CDR3 is built from 17 residues. V lost 3 bases and J 0 bases, leaving 14 bases between the germline ends. This CDR3 reads CASSPWRAGATNEKLFF. The CDR3 nucleotides read TGTGCCAGCTCACCCTGGCGGGCGGGAGCAACTAATGAAAAACTGTTTTTT.

The chain has TRBV11-3 and TRBJ2-7; 9 bases map to TRBD1. The CDR3 runs to 13 residues. Per the germline V gene, CDR1 is SGHNT and CDR2 is YENEEA. The ends lost 5 bases at V and 6 bases at J; junction bases unmatched: 5. In DNA form, the CDR3 reads TGTGCCAGCAGCAGGGACAGGGTGAGCGAGCAGTACTTC. As protein: CASSRDRVSEQYF.

The chain is built from TRBV10-3 and TRBJ1-2, with 7 bases identical to TRBD1. This CDR3 has 15 amino acids. The junction had 8 bases not matched to a gene; V was cut back by 5 bases and J by 2 bases. Per the germline V gene, CDR1 is ENHRY and CDR2 is SYGVKD. This chain's CDR3 is CAISSRQGGNYGYTF. CDR3 nucleotides: TGTGCCATCAGTTCCCGACAGGGAGGAAACTATGGCTACACCTTC.

The J gene is TRBJ1-4, the V gene TRBV5-4; D unclear. The CDR3 runs 14 residues. CDR1 and CDR2 from the germline V gene are SGHNT and YYREEE (reference sequence). V dropped 3 bases and J dropped 0 bases, with 6 bases sitting between them. The CDR3, as DNA: TGTGCCAGCAGCTCATTTTCAACTAATGAAAAACTGTTTTTT. This gives the protein CASSSFSTNEKLFF.

The V and J genes are TRBV5-1 and TRBJ1-1; 9 bases align to TRBD1. Germline V gene data show CDR1 as SGHRS and CDR2 as YFSETQ. Trimming cost V 4 bases and J 5 bases; bases outside gene matches: 9. The CDR3 is 15 amino acids. CDR3 protein: CASSPKTGGETEAFF. The CDR3 bases are TGCGCCAGCAGCCCTAAGACAGGGGGGGAAACTGAAGCTTTCTTT.

The V gene is TRBV3-1 (or the pseudogene TRBV3-2), the J gene TRBJ2-7, with 7 bases fitting TRBD2. The CDR3 length is 14 residues. Losses at the gene ends were 4 bases for V and 2 bases for J; bases not matched to a gene: 5. Germline-derived CDR1 and CDR2 are LGHDT and YNNKEL (reference sequence). CDR3: CASSPPTSTYEQYF. The CDR3 coding sequence is TGTGCCAGCAGCCCTCCGACTAGCACCTACGAGCAGTACTTC.

The chain uses TRBV4-3 and TRBJ1-2; D unresolved. Germline loops: CDR1 LGHNA, CDR2 YSLEER. The length of the CDR3 is 15 residues. Trimming left V 0 bases short and J 3 bases short, with 11 bases between. The CDR3 here is CASSQDRQGHYGYTF. CDR3 coding DNA: TGCGCCAGCAGCCAAGATAGGCAAGGACACTATGGCTACACCTTC.

The rearrangement uses TRBV3-1 (or the pseudogene TRBV3-2) and TRBJ1-2; TRBD1 matches 9 bases. V lost 3 bases, J lost 5 bases, and 4 bases stayed unmatched. Germline V gene lookup returns CDR1 LGHDT and CDR2 YNNKEL (reference sequence). CDR3 length: 14 residues. CDR3 DNA sequence: TGTGCCAGCAGCCACCCCGGACAGGGGTATGGCTACACCTTC. It specifies CASSHPGQGYGYTF.

This sequence joins TRBV10-1 and TRBJ1-1, with D hard to call. This CDR3 has 12 residues. The V end lost 7 bases, the J end lost 1 base, and 7 bases lay between the germline ends. Germline CDR1 and CDR2: WNHNN and SYGVQD (reference sequence). The CDR3 reads CASNDPNTEAFF. In DNA form, the CDR3 reads TGCGCCAGCAATGACCCGAACACTGAAGCTTTCTTT.